This TCR beta chain was sequenced in a study of blood T cell repertoires in COVID-19. At the level of the study: Donors in the United States, Italy and Spain gave samples during acute or convalescent COVID-19.

Clones were read by immunoSEQ multiplex PCR, and TCRdb kept only the in-frame ones, dropping some. The data show more than 35,000 clones, with roughly 75% seen just once and 38% held by the top ten. The CDR3 is 19 residues long. With V trimmed by 0 bases and J by 5 bases, 15 bases remained unmatched. The germline CDR1 and CDR2 sequences are SGDLS and YYNGEE. Sequenced sample: peripheral blood. This sequence joins TRBV9 and TRBJ2-1, with 9 bases matching TRBD2. This clonotype was obtained from a man older than 75 with active or convalescent COVID-19. This CDR3 reads CASSVAGGVAGANDNEQFF. The CDR3 region has the DNA TGTGCCAGCAGCGTAGCGGGGGGAGTAGCGGGAGCTAATGACAATGAGCAGTTCTTC. Together with reference TRBV9 and TRBJ2-1, the CDR3 gives the full variable domain: DSGVTQTPKHLITATGQRVTLRCSPRSGDLSVYWYQQSLDQGLQFLIQYYNGEERAKGNILERFSAQQFPDLHSELNLSSLELGDSALYFCASSVAGGVAGANDNEQFFGPGTRLTVL.